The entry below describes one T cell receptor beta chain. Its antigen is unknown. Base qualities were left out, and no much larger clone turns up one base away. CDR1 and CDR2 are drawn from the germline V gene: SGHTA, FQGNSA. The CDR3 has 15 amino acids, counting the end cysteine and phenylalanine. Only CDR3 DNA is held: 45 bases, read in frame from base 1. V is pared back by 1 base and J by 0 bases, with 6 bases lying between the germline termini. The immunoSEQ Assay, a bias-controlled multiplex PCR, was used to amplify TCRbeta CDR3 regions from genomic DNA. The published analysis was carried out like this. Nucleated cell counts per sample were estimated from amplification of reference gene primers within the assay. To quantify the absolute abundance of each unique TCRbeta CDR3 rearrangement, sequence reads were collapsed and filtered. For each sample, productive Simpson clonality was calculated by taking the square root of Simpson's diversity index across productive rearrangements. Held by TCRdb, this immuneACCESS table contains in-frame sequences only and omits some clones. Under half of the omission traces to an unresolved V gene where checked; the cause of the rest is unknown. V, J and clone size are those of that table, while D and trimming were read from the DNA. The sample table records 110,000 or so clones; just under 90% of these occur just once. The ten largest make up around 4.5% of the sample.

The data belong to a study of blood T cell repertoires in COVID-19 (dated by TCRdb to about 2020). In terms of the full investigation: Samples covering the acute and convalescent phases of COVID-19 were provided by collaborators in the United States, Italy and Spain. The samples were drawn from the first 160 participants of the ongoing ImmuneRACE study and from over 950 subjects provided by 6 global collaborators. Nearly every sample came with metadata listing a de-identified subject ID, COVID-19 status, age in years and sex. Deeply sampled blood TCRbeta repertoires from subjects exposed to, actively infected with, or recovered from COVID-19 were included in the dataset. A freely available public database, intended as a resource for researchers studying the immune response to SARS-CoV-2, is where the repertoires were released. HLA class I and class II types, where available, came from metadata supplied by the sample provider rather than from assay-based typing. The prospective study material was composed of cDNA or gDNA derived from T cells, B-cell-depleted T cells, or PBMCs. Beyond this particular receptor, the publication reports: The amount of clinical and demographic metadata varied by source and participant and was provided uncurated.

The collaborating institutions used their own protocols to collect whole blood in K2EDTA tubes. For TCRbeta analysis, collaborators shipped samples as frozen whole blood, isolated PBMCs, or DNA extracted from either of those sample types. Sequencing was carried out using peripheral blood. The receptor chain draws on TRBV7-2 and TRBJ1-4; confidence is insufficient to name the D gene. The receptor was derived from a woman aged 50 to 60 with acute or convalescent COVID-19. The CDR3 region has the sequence CASSLELSTNEKLFF. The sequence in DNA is TGTGCCAGCAGCTTAGAGCTTTCAACTAATGAAAAACTGTTTTTT.